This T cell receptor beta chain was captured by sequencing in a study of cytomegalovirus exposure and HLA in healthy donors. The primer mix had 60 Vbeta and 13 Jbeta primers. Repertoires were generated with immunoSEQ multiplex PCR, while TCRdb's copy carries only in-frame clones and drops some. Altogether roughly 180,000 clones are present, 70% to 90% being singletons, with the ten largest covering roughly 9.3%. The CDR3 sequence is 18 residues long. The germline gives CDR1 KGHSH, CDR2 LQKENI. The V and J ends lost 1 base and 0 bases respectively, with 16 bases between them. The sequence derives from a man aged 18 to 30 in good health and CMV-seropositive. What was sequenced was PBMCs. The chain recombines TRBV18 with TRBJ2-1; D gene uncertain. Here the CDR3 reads CASSPLSKSQISYNEQFF. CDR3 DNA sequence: TGTGCCAGCTCACCACTTAGTAAGAGTCAAATCTCCTACAATGAGCAGTTCTTC.